This T cell receptor (beta chain) was recovered during a study of T cell changes during pregnancy in multiple sclerosis. Trimming stripped 4 bases from V and 1 base from J, with 14 bases between. This CDR3 is 15 amino acids long. CDR1 is MGHRA, CDR2 YSYEKL, per germline. The method was immunoSEQ multiplex PCR; TCRdb's version includes in-frame clones alone and lacks a portion of them. This sample yields 30,000 or so clones, of which around 90% are seen a single time; roughly 6.2% belongs to the top ten. The rearrangement joins TRBV4-1 to TRBJ2-7; D ambiguous. The input for sequencing was CD8+ T cells from peripheral blood mononuclear cells, taken before pregnancy. This sequence originates from a female donor with multiple sclerosis, enrolled in a pregnancy study. In DNA, the CDR3 is TGCGCCAGCAGCCCGAAGTCCGGAGCTTCCTACGAGCAGTACTTC. It translates to CASSPKSGASYEQYF.